This T cell receptor beta chain was identified in a study of T cells after yellow fever vaccination. Study in general: Each low-cell-number fraction was prepared by means of SMART-Seq v4 Ultra Low Input. Points from the study as a whole: Peaking on day 5 versus 15, the secondary response was faster but weaker. From the bulk population, abundant clonotypes could contaminate and appear within FACS-sorted repertoires. Post-booster repertoires again held most primary-vaccination clones (just under 97% CD4, approximately 90% CD8).

A word on this clonotype: Its target is not known.

TCRdb reprocessed the 5' RACE reads via MiXCR and lists one record per CDR3 protein. Altogether about 310,000 distinct CDR3 sequences are present, around 3.6% being singletons, with the ten largest covering about a quarter. Trimming removed 4 bases at V and 7 bases at J, with 20 bases between. This CDR3 is 15 amino acids long. Germline V CDR1 and CDR2: WSHSY, SAAADI. The starting material was PBMCs, obtained on the day of the yellow fever booster vaccination. The TCR comes from a man aged 18 to 30 who received the YFV17D yellow fever vaccine. The chain couples TRBV10-2 to TRBJ2-7, with D possibly being TRBD2 (6 bases). The CDR3 DNA reads TGCGCCAGCAGTGCTAGGACCGCTGGTGGGGGGGAGCAGTACTTC. Amino acid sequence: CASSARTAGGGEQYF.